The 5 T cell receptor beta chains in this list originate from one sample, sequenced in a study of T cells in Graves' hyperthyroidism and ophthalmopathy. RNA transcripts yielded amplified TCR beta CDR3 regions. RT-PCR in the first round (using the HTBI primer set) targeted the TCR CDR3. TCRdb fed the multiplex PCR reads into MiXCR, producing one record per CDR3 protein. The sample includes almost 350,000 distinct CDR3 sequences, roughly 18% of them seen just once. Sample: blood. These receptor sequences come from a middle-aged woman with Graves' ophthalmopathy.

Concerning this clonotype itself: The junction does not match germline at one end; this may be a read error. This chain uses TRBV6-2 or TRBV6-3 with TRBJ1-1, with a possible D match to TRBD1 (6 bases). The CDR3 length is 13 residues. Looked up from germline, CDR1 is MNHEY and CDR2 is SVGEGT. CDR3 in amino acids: CASRRQVNTEASF. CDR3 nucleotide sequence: TGTGCCAGCAGGAGACAGGTGAACACTGAAGCTTCCTTT.

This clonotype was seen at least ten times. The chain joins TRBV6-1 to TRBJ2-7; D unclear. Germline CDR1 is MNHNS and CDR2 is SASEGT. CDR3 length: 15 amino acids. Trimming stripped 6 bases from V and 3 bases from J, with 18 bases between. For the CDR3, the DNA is TGTGCCAGCAGGGGTCAGAGTAAAAAGTACTACGAGCAGTACTTC. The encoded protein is CASRGQSKKYYEQYF.

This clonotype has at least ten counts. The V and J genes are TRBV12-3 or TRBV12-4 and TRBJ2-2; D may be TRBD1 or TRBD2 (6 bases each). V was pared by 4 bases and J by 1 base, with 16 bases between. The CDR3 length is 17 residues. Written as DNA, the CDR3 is TGTGCCAGCAGTTCTGGAGGGATACAGGGGAACACCGGGGAGCTGTTTTTT. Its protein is CASSSGGIQGNTGELFF.

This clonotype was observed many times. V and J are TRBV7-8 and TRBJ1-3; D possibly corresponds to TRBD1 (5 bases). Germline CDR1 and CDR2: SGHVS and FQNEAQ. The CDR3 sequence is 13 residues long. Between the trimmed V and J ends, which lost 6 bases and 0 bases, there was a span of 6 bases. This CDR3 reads CASRTASGNTIYF. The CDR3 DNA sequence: TGTGCCAGCAGGACAGCCTCTGGAAACACCATATATTTT.

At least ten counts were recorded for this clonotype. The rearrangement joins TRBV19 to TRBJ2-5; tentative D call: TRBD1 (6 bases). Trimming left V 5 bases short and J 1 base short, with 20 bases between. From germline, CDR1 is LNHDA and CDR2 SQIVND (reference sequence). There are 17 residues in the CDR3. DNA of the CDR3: TGTGCCAGTAGTGGGTTTTCGGGACACAACCCCCAAGAGACCCAGTACTTC. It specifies CASSGFSGHNPQETQYF.